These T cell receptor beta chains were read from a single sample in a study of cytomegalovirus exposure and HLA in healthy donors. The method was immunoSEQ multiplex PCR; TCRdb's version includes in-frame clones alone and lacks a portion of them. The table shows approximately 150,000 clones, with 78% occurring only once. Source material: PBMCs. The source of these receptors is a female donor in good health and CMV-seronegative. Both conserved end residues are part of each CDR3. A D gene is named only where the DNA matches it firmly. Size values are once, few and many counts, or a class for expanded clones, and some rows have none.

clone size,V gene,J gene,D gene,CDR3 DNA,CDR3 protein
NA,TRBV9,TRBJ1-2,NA,TGTGCCAGCAGCGTCGTTGATAGGGGTCCTCCTAACTATGGCTACACCTTC,CASSVVDRGPPNYGYTF
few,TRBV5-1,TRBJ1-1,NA,TGCGCCAGCAGCCTGATCACCCAGGGAGGTACTGAAGCTTTCTTT,CASSLITQGGTEAFF
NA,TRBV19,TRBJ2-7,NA,TGTGCCAGTAGTATGGTCGGGGTTAGTAACGAGCAGTACTTC,CASSMVGVSNEQYF
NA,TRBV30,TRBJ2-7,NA,TGTGCCTGGAGTGTTGGACAGCCCTACGAGCAGTACTTC,CAWSVGQPYEQYF
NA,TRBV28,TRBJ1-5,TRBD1,TGTGCCAGCAGTCTCGGGGGACAGGGCCTCAATCAGCCCCAGCATTTT,CASSLGGQGLNQPQHF
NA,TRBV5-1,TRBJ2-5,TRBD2,TGCGCCAGCAGCCTAGCGGGGGGGCGAGAGACCCAGTACTTC,CASSLAGGRETQYF
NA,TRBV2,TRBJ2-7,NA,TGTGCCAGCACTTTCACAGGGATGGGCGTCGACGAGCAGTACTTC,CASTFTGMGVDEQYF
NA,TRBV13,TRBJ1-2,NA,TGTGCCAGCAGCATCTCACAGGGAGTAGTCACCTTC,CASSISQGVVTF
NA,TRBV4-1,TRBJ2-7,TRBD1,TGCGCCAGCAGCCAAGAGACCTCAGGACAGGGCTACGAGCAGTACTTC,CASSQETSGQGYEQYF
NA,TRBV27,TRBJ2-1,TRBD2,TGTGCCAGCAGTTCCCCCCGCGGGACTAGCGGGCGTAATGAGCAGTTCTTC,CASSSPRGTSGRNEQFF
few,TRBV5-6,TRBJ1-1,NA,TGTGCCAGCAGCTTGGTGGTCACTAGGAACACTGAAGCTTTCTTT,CASSLVVTRNTEAFF
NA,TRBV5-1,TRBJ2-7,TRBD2,TGCGCCAGCAGCCTCTCCGGGACTAGCAACGAGCAGTACTTC,CASSLSGTSNEQYF
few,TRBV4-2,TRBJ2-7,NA,TGTGCCAGCAGCCAAGGAAGTGGGGGCCCTTACGAGCAGTACTTC,CASSQGSGGPYEQYF
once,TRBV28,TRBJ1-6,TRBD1,TGTGCCAGCAGCCATGGACAGGGGGGATCCTATAATTCACCCCTCCACTTT,CASSHGQGGSYNSPLHF
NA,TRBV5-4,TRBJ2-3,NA,TGTGCCAGCAGCATTACCCAGGGGAGCACAGATACGCAGTATTTT,CASSITQGSTDTQYF
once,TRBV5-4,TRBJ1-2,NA,TGTGCCAGCAGCTTGGAGAGGGCGCGGGACTATGGCTACACCTTC,CASSLERARDYGYTF
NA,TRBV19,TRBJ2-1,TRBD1,TGTGCCAGTAGAACAGGGGGCGCCGAGCGTTGGGGTGAGCAGTTCTTC,CASRTGGAERWGEQFF
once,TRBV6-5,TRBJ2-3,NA,TGTGCCACAAAAAACGGAGATACGCAGTATTTT,CATKNGDTQYF
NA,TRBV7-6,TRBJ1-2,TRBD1,TGTGCCAGCAGCCCTTCGGGACAGGGAATGATGAGCTATGGCTACACCTTC,CASSPSGQGMMSYGYTF
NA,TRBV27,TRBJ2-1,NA,TGTGCCAGCAGTAGCGGAGCCCCCAATGAGCAGTTCTTC,CASSSGAPNEQFF
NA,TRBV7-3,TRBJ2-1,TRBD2,TGTGCCAGCAGCTTAACGGGAGGGCCATCCAATGAGCAGTTCTTC,CASSLTGGPSNEQFF
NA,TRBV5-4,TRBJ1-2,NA,TGTGCCAGCAGCTCGGGGTTGGTCTCTGGCTACACCTTC,CASSSGLVSGYTF
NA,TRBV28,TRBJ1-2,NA,TGTGCCAGCAGGGTGACGGGGGAGGCTGGCTACACCTTC,CASRVTGEAGYTF
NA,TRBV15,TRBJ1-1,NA,TGTGCCACCAGCACCCAGTTAGGCCGGCAAACACGGGGTGAAGCTTTCTTT,CATSTQLGRQTRGEAFF
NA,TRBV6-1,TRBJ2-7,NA,TGTGCCAGCAGTGAATTAAGGGGGGGAGGGTCCTACGAGCAGTACTTC,CASSELRGGGSYEQYF
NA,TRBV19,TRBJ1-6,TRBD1,TGTGCCAGTAGCCTAGACAGGGGACAACGGTCACCCCTCCACTTT,CASSLDRGQRSPLHF
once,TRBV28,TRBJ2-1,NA,TGTGCCAGCAGTTCAACTAGACAGGTTCGATCCTACAATGAGCAGTTCTTC,CASSSTRQVRSYNEQFF
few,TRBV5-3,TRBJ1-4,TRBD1,TGTGCCAGAAGCTTGGCCCGACAGGGAGGAACAACTAATGAAAAACTGTTTTTT,CARSLARQGGTTNEKLFF
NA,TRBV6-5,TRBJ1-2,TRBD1,TGTGCCAGCAGTTACATGGGACAGGGAAACTATGGCTACACCTTC,CASSYMGQGNYGYTF
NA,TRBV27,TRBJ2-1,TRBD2,TGTGCCAGCAGTTTACTAGCGGGAGTTTGGAATGAGCAGTTCTTC,CASSLLAGVWNEQFF
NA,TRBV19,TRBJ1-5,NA,TGTGCCAGTAGTATTGTCTCAGGGAATCAGCCCCAGCATTTT,CASSIVSGNQPQHF
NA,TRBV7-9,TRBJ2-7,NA,TGTGCCAGCAGCCCCCCCCTCTCCTACGAGCAGTACTTC,CASSPPLSYEQYF
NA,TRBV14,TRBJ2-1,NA,TGTGCCAGCAGCCAAGATCTACCCCTAGCGCCCAACAATGAGCAGTTCTTC,CASSQDLPLAPNNEQFF
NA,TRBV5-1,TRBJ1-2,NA,TGCGCCAGCAGCCAGGGGCCCTTCTATGGCTACACCTTC,CASSQGPFYGYTF
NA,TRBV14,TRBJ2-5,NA,TGTGCCAGCAGCCAAGATCAGGGACAAGTCCAGTACTTC,CASSQDQGQVQYF
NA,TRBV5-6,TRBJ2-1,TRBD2,TGTGCCAGCAGCAAGACTAGCGGGGGGTCTTCCTATTACTACAATGAGCAGTTCTTC,CASSKTSGGSSYYYNEQFF
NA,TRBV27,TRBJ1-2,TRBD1,TGTGCCAGCACTCTGGACCCCACAGGGGGTAAAGGCTACACCTTC,CASTLDPTGGKGYTF
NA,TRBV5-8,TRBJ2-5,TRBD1,TGTGCCAGCAGCCTATACAGGGGACAAGAGACCCAGTACTTC,CASSLYRGQETQYF
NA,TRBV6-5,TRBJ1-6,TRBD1,TGTGCCAGCAGTCCCGATTGGGACAGGGGTCCCCTCCACTTT,CASSPDWDRGPLHF
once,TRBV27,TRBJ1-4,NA,TGTGCCAGCAGTTGGTCGATAGGAGATGAAAAACTGTTTTTT,CASSWSIGDEKLFF
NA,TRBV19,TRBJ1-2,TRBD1,TGTGCCAGTAGTACTCGGACAGGGGGACCGGTTGGCTACACCTTC,CASSTRTGGPVGYTF
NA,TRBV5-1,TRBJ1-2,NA,TGCGCCAGCAGCCCAGGCAGTGGCTACACCTTC,CASSPGSGYTF
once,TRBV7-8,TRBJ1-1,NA,TGTGCCAGCAGGCCCCCCGGGGGGGGCACTGAAGCTTTCTTT,CASRPPGGGTEAFF
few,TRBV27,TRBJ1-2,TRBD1,TGTGCCAGCAGTTTATCCGGGACAGAATATGGCTACACCTTC,CASSLSGTEYGYTF
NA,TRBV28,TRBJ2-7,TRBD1,TGTGCCAGCAGTTTATTAGGACAGGTTCTTTACGAGCAGTACTTC,CASSLLGQVLYEQYF
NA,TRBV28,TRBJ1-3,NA,TGTGCCAGCAGGTCGCTCAGATCTGGAAACACCATATATTTT,CASRSLRSGNTIYF
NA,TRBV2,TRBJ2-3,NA,TGTGCCAGCAATCCCTGGGGCAGGTACACAGATACGCAGTATTTT,CASNPWGRYTDTQYF
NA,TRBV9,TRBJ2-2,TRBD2,TGTGCCAGCAGCCTGGAGGGCGGGGGGCTCAACACCGGGGAGCTGTTTTTT,CASSLEGGGLNTGELFF
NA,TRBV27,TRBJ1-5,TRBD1,TGTGCCAGCAGGCTACAGGGGGCTGGACAGCCCCAGCATTTT,CASRLQGAGQPQHF
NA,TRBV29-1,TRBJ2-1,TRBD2,TGCAGCGTCAAGGGAGGGAATCCCCCCAATGAGCAGTTCTTC,CSVKGGNPPNEQFF
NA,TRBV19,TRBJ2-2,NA,TGTGCCAGTAGTACTACCGGGACACCGAACACCGGGGAGCTGTTTTTT,CASSTTGTPNTGELFF
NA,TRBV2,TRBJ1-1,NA,TGTGCCAGCAGTGCTGGGGGAGGGCTTGTCGCTTTCTTT,CASSAGGGLVAFF
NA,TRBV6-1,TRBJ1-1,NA,TGTGCCAGCCTACTCAGGGGACGGGGGGCGAGTGAAGCTTTCTTT,CASLLRGRGASEAFF
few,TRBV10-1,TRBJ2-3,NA,TGCGCCAGCAGTGAAACGGGAGATACGCAGTATTTT,CASSETGDTQYF
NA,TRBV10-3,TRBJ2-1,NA,TGTGCCATCAGTGAGTCTGCTAGTTCCAATGAGCAGTTCTTC,CAISESASSNEQFF